This T cell receptor beta chain was identified in a study of molecular identifiers for immune sequencing clone quantification. About this clonotype itself: Antigen unknown.

TCRdb processed the PCR reads anew with MiXCR; each CDR3 protein has one entry. The sample records just over 35,000 distinct CDR3 sequences, about 19% being singletons. CDR1 is SNHLY and CDR2 is FYNNEI in the germline V gene. The CDR3 length is 14 residues. V was clipped by 0 bases and J by 2 bases, with 8 bases between them. Findings and caveats of the study: Jurkat TCR RNA that was spiked in from one cell was reportedly detectable among one million naive cells. Highly expanded clone sizes could be underestimated by identical TCR molecules that share a barcode.

The sorting of naive CD8 T cells used the CD8+CD4-CCR7+CD45RA+ phenotype. Sequenced input: naive CD8+ T cells from blood, with Jurkat cell RNA spiked in. Sample subset: FACS-sorted CD8+CD4-CCR7+CD45RA+ naive T cells. The chain joins TRBV2 to TRBJ2-7; no clear D. The receptor comes from a human donor in good health. Some libraries in this study had Jurkat cell RNA spiked in. The CDR3 DNA follows: TGTGCCAGCAGTGAAGCGAACCCGACCTACGAGCAGTACTTC. It yields the protein CASSEANPTYEQYF.